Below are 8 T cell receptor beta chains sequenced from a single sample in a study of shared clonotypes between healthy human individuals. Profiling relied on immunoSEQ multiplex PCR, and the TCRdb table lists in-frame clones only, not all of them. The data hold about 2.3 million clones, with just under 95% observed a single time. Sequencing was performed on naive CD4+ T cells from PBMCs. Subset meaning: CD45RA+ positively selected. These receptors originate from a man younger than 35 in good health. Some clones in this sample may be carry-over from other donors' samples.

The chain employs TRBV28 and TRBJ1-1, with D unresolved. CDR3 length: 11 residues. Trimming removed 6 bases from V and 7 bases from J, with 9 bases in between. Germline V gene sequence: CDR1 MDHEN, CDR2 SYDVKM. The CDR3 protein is CASSHRGEAFF. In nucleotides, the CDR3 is TGTGCCAGCAGCCACCGAGGTGAAGCTTTCTTT.

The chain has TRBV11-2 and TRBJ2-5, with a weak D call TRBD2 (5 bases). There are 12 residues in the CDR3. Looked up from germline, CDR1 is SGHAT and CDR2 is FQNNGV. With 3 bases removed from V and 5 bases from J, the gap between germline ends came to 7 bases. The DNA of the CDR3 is TGTGCCAGCAGCTTCAGAGGGGAGACCCAGTACTTC. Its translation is CASSFRGETQYF. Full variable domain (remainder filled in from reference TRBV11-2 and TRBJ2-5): EAGVAQSPRYKIIEKRQSVAFWCNPISGHATLYWYQQILGQGPKLLIQFQNNGVVDDSQLPKDRFSAERLKGVDSTLKIQPAKLEDSAVYLCASSFRGETQYFGPGTRLLVL.

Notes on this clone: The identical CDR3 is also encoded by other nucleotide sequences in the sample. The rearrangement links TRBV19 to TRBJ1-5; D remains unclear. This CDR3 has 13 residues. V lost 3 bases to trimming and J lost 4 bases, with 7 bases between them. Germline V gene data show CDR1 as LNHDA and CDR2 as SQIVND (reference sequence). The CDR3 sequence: CASSMSGNQPQHF. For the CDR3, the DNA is TGTGCCAGTAGTATGAGTGGGAATCAGCCCCAGCATTTT.

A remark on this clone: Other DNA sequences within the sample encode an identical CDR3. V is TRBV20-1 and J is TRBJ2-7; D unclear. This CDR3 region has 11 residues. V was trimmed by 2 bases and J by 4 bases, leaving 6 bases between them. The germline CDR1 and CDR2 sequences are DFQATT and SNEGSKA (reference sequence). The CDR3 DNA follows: TGCAGTGCTAGAAATCCATACGAGCAGTACTTC. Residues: CSARNPYEQYF.

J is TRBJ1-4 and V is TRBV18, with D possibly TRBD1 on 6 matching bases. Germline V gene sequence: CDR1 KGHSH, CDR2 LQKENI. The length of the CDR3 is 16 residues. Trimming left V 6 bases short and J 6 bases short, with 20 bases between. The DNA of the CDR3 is TGTGCCAGCTCGCGACTGGGGGGCAGGGTGGATGAAAAACTGTTTTTT. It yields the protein CASSRLGGRVDEKLFF.

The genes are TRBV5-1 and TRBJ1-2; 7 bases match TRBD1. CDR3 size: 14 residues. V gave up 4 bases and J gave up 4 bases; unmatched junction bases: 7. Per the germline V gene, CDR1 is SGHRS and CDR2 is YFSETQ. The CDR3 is CASSALQGIYGYTF. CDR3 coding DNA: TGCGCCAGCAGCGCGCTACAGGGGATCTATGGCTACACCTTC.

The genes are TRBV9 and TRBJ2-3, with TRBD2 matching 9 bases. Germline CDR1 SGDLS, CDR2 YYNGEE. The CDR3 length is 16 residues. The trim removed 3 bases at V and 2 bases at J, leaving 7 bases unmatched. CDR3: CASSALRTSVTDTQYF. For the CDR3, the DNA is TGTGCCAGCAGCGCATTAAGGACTAGCGTCACAGATACGCAGTATTTT.

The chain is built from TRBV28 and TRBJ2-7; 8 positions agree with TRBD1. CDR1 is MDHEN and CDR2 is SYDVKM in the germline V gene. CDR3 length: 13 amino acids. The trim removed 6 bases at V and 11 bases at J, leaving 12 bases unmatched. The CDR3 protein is CASSPVSGGDKYF. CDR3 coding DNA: TGTGCCAGCAGCCCTGTTTCAGGGGGCGATAAGTACTTC.